The next 21 T cell receptor beta chains were all read from a single sample in a study of blood T cell repertoires in COVID-19. TCRdb keeps only in-frame clones here, not all; method: immunoSEQ multiplex PCR. Found here are about 240,000 clones, approximately 87% of them singletons; the top ten hold around 6.5%. The specimen was peripheral blood. These receptors were taken from a man in his fifties or sixties with acute or convalescent COVID-19.

The chain joins TRBV28 to TRBJ2-1; the D gene is possibly TRBD1 (6 bases). Germline values: CDR1 MDHEN, CDR2 SYDVKM. The germline V and J ends were trimmed by 7 bases and 4 bases, with 11 bases remaining between them. The CDR3 has 13 amino acids. The CDR3 DNA follows: TGTGCCAGCACCCTACAGGGTTACAATGAGCAGTTCTTC. Protein sequence: CASTLQGYNEQFF.

The V and J genes are TRBV4-2 and TRBJ1-2; maybe TRBD1 (5 bases). V was clipped by 1 base and J by 2 bases, with 14 bases between them. In germline, CDR1 is LGHNA, CDR2 YNFKEQ. The CDR3 spans 16 residues. CDR3 in DNA: TGTGCCAGCAGCCAAGTAACAGGCTATGAAAACTATGGCTACACCTTC. It codes for CASSQVTGYENYGYTF.

The chain couples TRBV4-3 to TRBJ2-3, with TRBD1 matching over 9 bases. The germline gives CDR1 LGHNA, CDR2 YSLEER. The ends lost 2 bases at V and 0 bases at J; junction bases unmatched: 15. The CDR3 has 20 residues. The CDR3 loop reads CASSQWAGQGYFTSTDTQYF. DNA for the CDR3: TGCGCCAGCAGCCAATGGGCTGGACAGGGGTACTTTACTAGCACAGATACGCAGTATTTT.

Only one count was recorded for this clone. The chain recombines TRBV7-2 with TRBJ2-1; 12 positions match TRBD1. The germline CDR1 and CDR2 sequences are SGHTA and FQGNSA. Trimming at V came to 5 bases and at J to 7 bases, leaving 9 bases not matched to a gene. The CDR3 is 16 amino acids. The CDR3 DNA reads TGTGCCAGCAGCGGCCGGGACAGGGGGCAAGGAAATGAGCAGTTCTTC. It is translated as CASSGRDRGQGNEQFF.

This clone came up once. This chain joins TRBV6-5 and TRBJ1-6; D call uncertain. The germline V and J ends were trimmed by 7 bases and 1 base, with 11 bases remaining between them. Germline assignment: CDR1 MNHEY and CDR2 SVGAGI. This CDR3 is built from 15 residues. CDR3: CASTSRGSYNSPLHF. CDR3 DNA: TGTGCCAGCACCTCACGGGGTTCCTATAATTCACCCCTCCACTTT.

CDR3 loop: CASSVEGNRAGTEAFF. CDR3 DNA sequence: TGTGCCAGCAGCGTTGAAGGTAACAGGGCCGGCACTGAAGCTTTCTTT. The chain is built from TRBV9 and TRBJ1-1; tentatively, D is TRBD1 (6 bases). Germline loops: CDR1 SGDLS, CDR2 YYNGEE. Trimming pared 2 bases from V and 4 bases from J, leaving 18 bases between. CDR3 length equals 16 residues.

This chain links TRBV4-3 with TRBJ1-2; D may be TRBD1 (5 bases). Germline V CDR1 and CDR2: LGHNA, YSLEER. The V end lost 0 bases, the J end lost 8 bases, and 19 bases lay between the germline ends. The CDR3 spans 16 residues. CDR3 sequence (DNA): TGCGCCAGCAGCCAAGATAGGGGACCGTCCAGCGGGGGCTACACCTTC. Translating it yields CASSQDRGPSSGGYTF.

The genes are TRBV24-1 and TRBJ1-1; weak D call: TRBD1 (6 bases). Looked up from germline, CDR1 is KGHDR and CDR2 is SFDVKD. Trimming removed 4 bases at V and 3 bases at J, with 11 bases between. This CDR3 contains 14 residues. The CDR3 sequence: CATSDGDTHTEAFF. In nucleotides, the CDR3 is TGTGCCACCAGTGACGGGGACACCCACACTGAAGCTTTCTTT.

The CDR3: CSARASEKLFF. For the CDR3, the DNA is TGCAGTGCGCGGGCCAGTGAAAAACTGTTTTTT. The chain links TRBV20-1 to TRBJ1-4, with no clear D. The V end lost 6 bases, the J end lost 7 bases, and 9 bases lay between the germline ends. This CDR3 is 11 amino acids long. Germline CDR1 reads DFQATT; CDR2 reads SNEGSKA (reference sequence).

The gene calls are TRBV11-2 and TRBJ2-3; D is undetermined. This CDR3 has 12 residues. The V and J ends lost 3 bases and 4 bases respectively, with 5 bases between them. The germline gives CDR1 SGHAT, CDR2 FQNNGV. Written as DNA, the CDR3 is TGTGCCAGCAGCTTTAGCCCAGATACGCAGTATTTT. It translates to CASSFSPDTQYF.

The chain combines TRBV2 with TRBJ2-1; maybe TRBD1 (6 bases). Between the trimmed V and J ends, which lost 7 bases and 5 bases, there was a span of 12 bases. The CDR3 is made up of 13 amino acids. The V gene's germline CDR1 is SNHLY and CDR2 FYNNEI. The CDR3 loop reads CASKQGTHNEQFF. CDR3 DNA sequence: TGTGCCAGCAAGCAGGGGACCCACAATGAGCAGTTCTTC.

This clone was found once. The chain joins TRBV7-2 to TRBJ1-2, with 9 bases fitting TRBD1. The ends lost 3 bases at V and 2 bases at J; junction bases unmatched: 4. The CDR3 covers 15 residues. Germline values: CDR1 SGHTA, CDR2 FQGNSA. The CDR3 sequence: CASSFDRGRNYGYTF. For the CDR3, the DNA is TGTGCCAGCAGCTTCGACAGGGGGAGAAACTATGGCTACACCTTC.

The chain couples TRBV11-3 to TRBJ2-3; D gene unclear. The germline CDR1 and CDR2 sequences are SGHNT and YENEEA. The CDR3 sequence is 15 residues long. V was trimmed by 8 bases and J by 9 bases, leaving 24 bases between them. This CDR3 reads CASSRSLFSGWTQYF. The DNA for the CDR3 is TGTGCCAGCTCGAGGTCACTATTCTCCGGGTGGACGCAGTATTTT.

The V and J genes are TRBV3-1 (or the pseudogene TRBV3-2) and TRBJ2-5; D might be TRBD1 (6 bases). The germline V gene encodes CDR1 LGHDT and CDR2 YNNKEL (reference sequence). The CDR3 has 12 amino acids. Trimming cost V 3 bases and J 8 bases, with 10 bases left between them. CDR3 nucleotides: TGTGCCAGCAGCCAGGCAGGGACAACCCAGTACTTC. This codes for CASSQAGTTQYF.

The V gene is TRBV27, the J gene TRBJ1-6; 7 bases line up with TRBD1. There are 13 residues in the CDR3. The V gene end was trimmed by 4 bases and the J gene end by 13 bases; junction bases not matched to a gene: 7. The V gene's germline CDR1 is MNHEY and CDR2 SMNVEV (reference sequence). The CDR3 DNA reads TGTGCCAGCAGTTCGACAGGGCGAATGCCCCTCCACTTT. Amino acids: CASSSTGRMPLHF.

In regard to this clone: A read error may produce the germline difference seen at one junction end. This rearrangement joins TRBV24-1 to TRBJ2-7, with D possibly being TRBD2 (6 bases). Germline CDR1 is KGHDR and CDR2 is SFDVKD. The CDR3 runs to 12 residues. The CDR3 nucleotides are TGTGCCACCAGTGAGATAGGGGCTAGCGTCAGGTTC. Residues: CATSEIGASVRF.

J is TRBJ2-3 and V is TRBV19, with 10 bases identical to TRBD2. The V segment lost 3 bases and the J segment 5 bases; nucleotides outside the gene matches: 8. Germline CDR1 and CDR2: LNHDA and SQIVND (reference sequence). The CDR3 length is 16 residues. The CDR3 protein is CASSISSGRFLDTQYF. Here the CDR3 DNA reads TGTGCCAGTAGTATTAGTAGCGGGAGGTTTTTAGATACGCAGTATTTT.

This clone has just a few counts. The junction does not match germline at one end; this may be a read error. V and J are TRBV7-7 and TRBJ2-5, with D perhaps matching TRBD2 (6 bases). Germline V CDR1 and CDR2: SSHAT, FNYEAQ (reference sequence). The CDR3 runs to 14 residues. The CDR3 DNA sequence: TGTGCTAGCAGTCGGGCTCGGCGGGGAGAGACCCAGTACTTC. Translating gives CASSRARRGETQYF.

This chain connects TRBV28 to TRBJ1-4, with D unclear. This CDR3 comprises 13 residues. Trimming took 6 bases from V and 2 from J, leaving 7 bases between them. The germline CDR1 and CDR2 sequences are MDHEN and SYDVKM. The CDR3 nucleotides are TGTGCCAGCAGAGATCAGACTAATGAAAAACTGTTTTTT. Translated: CASRDQTNEKLFF.

The V call is TRBV5-6, the J call TRBJ1-2; perhaps TRBD1 as D (6 bases). The CDR3 totals 16 residues. The V end was cut by 4 bases, the J end by 0 bases, with 16 bases between. The germline V gene has CDR1 SGHDT and CDR2 YYEEEE. CDR3 in amino acids: CASSRNRDNPNYGYTF. CDR3 in DNA: TGTGCCAGCAGCCGCAACCGGGACAATCCTAACTATGGCTACACCTTC.

This clone is a singleton in its sample. The rearrangement uses TRBV19 and TRBJ1-6, with TRBD1 identical over 7 bases. CDR1 and CDR2 from the germline V gene are LNHDA and SQIVND (reference sequence). J gave up 7 bases and V 4 bases, and 4 bases lay outside the gene matches. The CDR3 is 14 amino acids. The CDR3 loop reads CASSTGTENSPLHF. CDR3 sequence (DNA): TGTGCCAGTAGTACGGGGACAGAAAATTCACCCCTCCACTTT.